This TCR beta chain comes out of a study of T cells in tuberculosis. Sequencing was performed with immunoSEQ multiplex PCR; in TCRdb, only in-frame clones are kept and a portion is missing. The sample has tens of thousands of clones, about 95% seen once; the top ten hold roughly 3.5%. The V and J ends lost 1 base and 10 bases, in that order; junction bases with no gene match: 19. CDR1 SGHRS and CDR2 YFSETQ come from the germline V gene. CDR3 length equals 18 residues. This sequence was found in a donor under 30 with latent tuberculosis or without tuberculosis infection. The sample consisted of PBMCs. V gene TRBV5-1 combines with J gene TRBJ1-4; 7 bases match TRBD1. The CDR3 loop reads CASSLISGTADTVGKLFF. CDR3 coding DNA: TGCGCCAGCAGCTTGATTTCTGGGACAGCGGACACCGTTGGAAAACTGTTTTTT.